This T cell receptor beta chain was retrieved from a study of cytomegalovirus exposure and HLA in healthy donors (dated by TCRdb to 2016 to 2017). With regard to the full study: According to an earlier analysis of several hundred of the donors, 150 million to 200 million T cells yielded roughly 110 million unique TCR beta sequences and less than 300 Gb of sequence data. Around 300 gigabases of sequencing data and around 87 million unique TCR sequences were included in an early release covering around 650 HLA-typed donors. Among the roughly 410 genotyped donors, more than 70% belonged to the genetic ancestry cluster associated with self-reported Caucasian donors. The study aimed to test whether signatures of past pathogen exposure could be identified by cataloging public T cell receptors. The study used immunosequencing to profile the T cell repertoires of approximately 690 subjects and linked those repertoires to cytomegalovirus serostatus. Along with the roughly 610-subject first cohort, a separate validation cohort of over a hundred different subjects was used. To predict cytomegalovirus infection status, the study combined high-throughput TCR immunosequencing, statistical association of individual TCRs with disease status, and machine learning. A later analysis re-analyzed previously published TCR beta repertoires from 650 to 800 donors and added high-resolution HLA genotyping to study TCR occurrence patterns. In the later analysis, no new phenotypic data were used to find candidate immune exposures; instead, reliance was placed on TCR beta sequences and their occurrence across donors. To decide whether each TCR beta V gene segment behaved as functional or pseudogenic, an earlier analysis of some 600 of the donors relied on high-throughput TCR beta sequencing. Donor age, sex, ethnicity and CMV serostatus were compiled alongside the repertoire data. Genome-wide SNP genotypes for about 65% of the roughly 670 donors were used in a later genetic analysis, which treated that subset as a discovery cohort. All discovery cohort repertoires had been generated on a single sequencing platform. Class I and class II HLA loci were covered by the typing at four-digit resolution. The number of typed donors differed by locus: about 620-640 for A, B, C, DRB1 and DQB1; approximately 520 for DQA1; approximately 610 for DPA1; and 400 to 480 for DPB1. Because of strong linkage in the cohort, roughly five DR-DQ haplotypes were treated as single units for association and clustering. On average, 235,054 unique TCR beta nucleotide sequences were sequenced per donor among a few hundred genotyped donors of the cohort, with roughly a sixth of those sequences being non-productive. Results the study describes overall, beyond this receptor: The 87-base-pair reads could not distinguish some IMGT-functional V segments, including TRBV6-2 and TRBV6-3, so those segments were excluded. HLA typing was unavailable for some donors at each locus, so association tests used only the typed subset. A few of the identified cytomegalovirus-associated TCR beta chains were confirmed in vitro to be specific for cytomegalovirus antigens. The sequencing pipeline was judged likely to have produced a cluster of highly shared sequence variants as a technical artifact. In a later analysis, about 16,000 TCR beta sequences were associated with specific HLA alleles at a false discovery rate of 0.05. In both the original and validation cohorts, the classifier was reported to diagnose cytomegalovirus status with high specificity and sensitivity. Presence/absence analyses assumed roughly uniform sequencing depth across donors, an assumption that may not hold. Strong co-occurrence of HLA alleles, especially DR and DQ, made assigning TCR associations to individual alleles difficult. Immune exposure information for the cohort was limited to CMV serostatus. Most CMV-associated TCR beta chains appeared to be HLA-restricted in a later analysis, and the HLA associations seemed to be driven largely by CMV exposure. A later genetic analysis associated a missense DCLRE1C variant with V-gene and J-gene trimming of TCR beta chains, and an independent cohort replicated the association. Correlated functional status among segregating V segments might be attributable to linkage disequilibrium, but an unknown experimental factor could not be ruled out. An earlier analysis of approximately 530 of the donors showed that most TCR beta V segments appeared in productive rearrangements either about 87% or about 30% of the time, which broadly matched IMGT annotations. It was suggested by the authors that the approach could potentially be generalized to other disease states and immunological phenotypes. Several of the top co-occurrence clusters appeared to be linked to parvovirus B19, influenza, CMV and Epstein-Barr virus, according to a later analysis. Roughly 15 rarely observed V segments, including chromosome 9 orphons, were excluded from the earlier analysis of about 610 of the donors because counts were too low. Compared with the roughly 600-donor mean, donors in an Asian-associated ancestry cluster had fewer N-insertions in productive TCRs, according to a later genetic analysis. The cohort was sequenced for TCR beta chains only, and without alpha or paired-chain data the features that could be detected were limited. In a later analysis, the rate of TCR association differed among HLA loci, with DRB1 alleles having the most associated TCRs and HLA-C alleles having the fewest. Compared with equally common non-associated chains, HLA-associated TCR beta chains in a later analysis were more clonally expanded and had lower generation probabilities. The study gave a list of 150 to 200 TCR beta chains associated with cytomegalovirus. Across donors, most TCR sequences were observed very rarely, whereas some public TCRs were present in many individuals. A further reported finding was that TCR beta sequences accurately predicted the HLA-A and HLA-B alleles for most subjects in the first cohort.

The library was generated by the immunoSEQ multiplex PCR assay. A mixture of 60 forward primers for TCR Vbeta segments and 13 reverse primers for TCR Jbeta segments was used in the multiplex PCR. A multiplex PCR assay on genomic DNA amplified the CDR3 region of rearranged TCR beta genes. Amplified TCR beta libraries were sequenced as 87-base-pair reads on the Illumina HiSeq System. In the paper's pipeline: A later analysis counted around 72 million unique TCR beta chains across the 600 to 850 repertoires, and about 10 million of these chains were shared by at least two donors. Raw reads were error-corrected and collapsed into unique sequences by a nearest-neighbor algorithm in which closely related sequences were merged to remove PCR and sequencing errors. To assign V, D and J gene segments, CDR3 sequences were aligned to IMGT reference sequences. For a sequence to be retained, a match of at least six nucleotides to both a V gene segment and a J gene segment was required. A rearrangement was called productive if the CDR3 had no stop codons and remained in frame with V and J, and every other rearrangement was called non-productive. Following IMGT convention, CDR3 was defined as the stretch from the second conserved V-encoded cysteine up to the conserved J-encoded phenylalanine. The earlier analysis of about 590 of the donors excluded sequences that lacked an unambiguous match to a single V gene segment. In an earlier analysis of approximately 590 of the donors, V segments were called functional above 56.7% productive rearrangements and were called segregating when the between-donor standard deviation exceeded 5%. A statistical classification framework was built for diagnosing cytomegalovirus status from the catalog of TCR beta chain sequences. In a later analysis, TCR nucleotide sequences were compared against IMGT/GENE-DB human TR gene sequences so that V and J genes could be assigned. The TCRdist pipeline was used in a later analysis to assign CDR3 sequences and most-parsimonious VDJ recombination scenarios. In a later analysis, each TCR beta chain was defined by its CDR3 amino acid sequence together with its V-gene family, and reads without a unique V-gene family were excluded. As a way to deal with suspected cross-contamination and a sequencing artifact, a later analysis dropped 450 to 600 nucleotide sequences that were highly shared and had low generation probability. For each public chain, a later analysis derived a clonal expansion index from normalized ranks of inferred template counts within each repertoire. In a later analysis, generation probabilities were computed with a VDJ recombination model fitted to out-of-frame rearrangements, and the resulting probabilities were checked against IGoR. In a later analysis, TCR-TCR, TCR-HLA and TCR-CMV co-occurrence was scored with hypergeometric tests, and a repertoire-size bias correction was applied to TCR pairs. A later analysis estimated false discovery rates by permuting HLA or CMV assignments 20 times. In a later analysis, co-occurring TCRs were grouped using DBSCAN, with TCRdist sequence similarity added in when clustering inside HLA-allele-positive subsets. Repertoires with fewer than 30,000 or more than 120,000 public chains, plus five repertoires with anomalous nucleotide sharing, were excluded from co-occurrence clustering. Sourced from immuneACCESS, this table was stored by TCRdb with only in-frame sequences that have V and J called. A share of the clones is absent; for the studies checked, an unresolved V gene accounts for under half, and the remainder has no known explanation. V and J calls and clone size are given by that table; D and trimming were obtained from the DNA. The sample contains over 250,000 clones, 75% to 90% of them found a single time. The biggest ten clones account for less than 4% of the sample.

The cohort comprised 666 healthy bone marrow donors. All cohort members were sampled while nominally healthy, although unrecorded immune exposures were likely present. The donor tested CMV seropositive, placing the donor among the 290 or so seropositive members of the cohort. A peripheral blood sample was provided by each donor, and peripheral blood mononuclear cells were used for TCR beta sequencing. Genomic DNA extraction from the blood cell samples was performed with the Qiagen DNeasy Blood Extraction Kit. In the case of this clone: Its antigen is unknown. No much larger clone is present one base from it, and per-base qualities are unavailable.

CDR1 and CDR2, looked up from the germline V gene (reference sequence), are SGHNT and YYREEE. From cysteine to phenylalanine, the CDR3 is 14 amino acids long. The retained sequence is limited to the CDR3, 42 bases, with the frame set at the first base. V and J are truncated by 4 bases and 1 base respectively, leaving an intervening sequence of 11 bases. Recombination joined TRBV5-4 with TRBJ1-1, and TRBD1 may be the D gene, going by 5 matching bases. The specimen sequenced was PBMCs. The source is a man aged 35 to 55 in good health and CMV-seropositive. The sequenced DNA is TGTGCCAGCAGCCCAAAGACAGAGAACACTGAAGCTTTCTTT. It encodes CASSPKTENTEAFF.